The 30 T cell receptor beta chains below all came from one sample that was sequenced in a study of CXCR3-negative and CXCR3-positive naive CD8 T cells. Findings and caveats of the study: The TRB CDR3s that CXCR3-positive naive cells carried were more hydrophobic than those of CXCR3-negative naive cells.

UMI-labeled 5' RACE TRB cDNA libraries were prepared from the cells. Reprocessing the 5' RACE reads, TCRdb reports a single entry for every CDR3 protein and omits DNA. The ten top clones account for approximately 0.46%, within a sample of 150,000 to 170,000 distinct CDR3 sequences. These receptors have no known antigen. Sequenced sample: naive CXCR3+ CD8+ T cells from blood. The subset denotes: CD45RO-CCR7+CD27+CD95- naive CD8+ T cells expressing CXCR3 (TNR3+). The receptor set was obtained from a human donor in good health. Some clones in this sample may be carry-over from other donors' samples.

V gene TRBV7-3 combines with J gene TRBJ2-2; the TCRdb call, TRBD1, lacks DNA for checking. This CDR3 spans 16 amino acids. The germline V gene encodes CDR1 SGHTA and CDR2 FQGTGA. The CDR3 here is CASSFGGALGVGELFF.

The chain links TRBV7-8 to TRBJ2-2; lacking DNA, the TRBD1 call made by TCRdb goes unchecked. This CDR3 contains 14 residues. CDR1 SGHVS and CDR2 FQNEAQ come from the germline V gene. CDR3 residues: CASSLVGGAGELYF.

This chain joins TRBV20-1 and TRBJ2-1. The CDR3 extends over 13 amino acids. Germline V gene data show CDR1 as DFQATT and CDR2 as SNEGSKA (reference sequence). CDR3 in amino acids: CSARDLWNDEQFF.

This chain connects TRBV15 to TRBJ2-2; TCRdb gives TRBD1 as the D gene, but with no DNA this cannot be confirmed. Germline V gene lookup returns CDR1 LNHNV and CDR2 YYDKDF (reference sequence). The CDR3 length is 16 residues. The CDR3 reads CATSRAGTPNTGELFF.

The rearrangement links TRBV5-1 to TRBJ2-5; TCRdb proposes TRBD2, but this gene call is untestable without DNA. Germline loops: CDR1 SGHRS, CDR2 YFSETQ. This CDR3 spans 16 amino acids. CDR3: CASRSPGTSAQETQYF. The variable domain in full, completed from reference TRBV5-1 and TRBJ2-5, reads KAGVTQTPRYLIKTRGQQVTLSCSPISGHRSVSWYQQTPGQGLQFLFEYFSETQRNKGNFPGRFSGRQFSNSRSEMNVSTLELGDSALYLCASRSPGTSAQETQYFGPGTRLLVL.

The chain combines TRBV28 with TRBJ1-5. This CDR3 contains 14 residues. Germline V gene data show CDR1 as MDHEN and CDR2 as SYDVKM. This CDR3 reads CASSLGTGNQPQHF.

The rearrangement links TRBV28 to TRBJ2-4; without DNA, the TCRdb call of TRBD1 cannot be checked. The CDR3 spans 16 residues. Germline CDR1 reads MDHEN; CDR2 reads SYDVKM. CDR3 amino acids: CASTFSRGLAKNIQYF.

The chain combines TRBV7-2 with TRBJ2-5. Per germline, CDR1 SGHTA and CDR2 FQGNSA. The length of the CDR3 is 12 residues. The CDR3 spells CASSADWETQYF.

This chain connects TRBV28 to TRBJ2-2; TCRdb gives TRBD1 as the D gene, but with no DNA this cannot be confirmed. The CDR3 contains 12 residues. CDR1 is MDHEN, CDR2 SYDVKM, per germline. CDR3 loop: CASSSGTGELFF.

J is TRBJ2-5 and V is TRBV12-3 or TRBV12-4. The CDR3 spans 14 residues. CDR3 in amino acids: CASSPSGSKETQYF.

CDR3 residues: CASSASSSSYNSPLHF. The chain recombines TRBV9 with TRBJ1-6. The CDR3 consists of 16 residues. Germline loops: CDR1 SGDLS, CDR2 YYNGEE.

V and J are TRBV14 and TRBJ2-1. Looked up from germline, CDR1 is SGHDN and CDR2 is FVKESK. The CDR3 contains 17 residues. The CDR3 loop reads CASSQEGSSGYYNEQFF.

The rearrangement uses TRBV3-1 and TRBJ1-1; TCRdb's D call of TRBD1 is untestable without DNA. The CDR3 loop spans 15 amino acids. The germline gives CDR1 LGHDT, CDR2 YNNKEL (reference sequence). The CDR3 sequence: CASSQDWGGTLEAFF.

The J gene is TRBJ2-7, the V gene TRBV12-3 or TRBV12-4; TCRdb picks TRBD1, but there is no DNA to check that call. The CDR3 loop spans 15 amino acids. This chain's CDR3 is CASSFIGTGFYEQYF.

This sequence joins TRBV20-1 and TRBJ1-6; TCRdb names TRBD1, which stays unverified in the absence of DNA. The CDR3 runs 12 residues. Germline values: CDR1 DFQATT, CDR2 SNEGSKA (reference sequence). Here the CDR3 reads CSARGGETPLHF.

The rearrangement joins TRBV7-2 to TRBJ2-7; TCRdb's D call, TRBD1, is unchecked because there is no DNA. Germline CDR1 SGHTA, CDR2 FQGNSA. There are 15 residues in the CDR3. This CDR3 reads CASSLTGTGQYEQYF.

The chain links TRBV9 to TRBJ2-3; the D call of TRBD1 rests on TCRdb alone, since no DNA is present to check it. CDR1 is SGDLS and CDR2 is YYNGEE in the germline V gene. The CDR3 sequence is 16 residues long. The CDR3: CASSAEGVALSDTQYF.

The CDR3 spells CASSLTEGRGGSPLHF. This chain joins TRBV7-3 and TRBJ1-6; the TCRdb call, TRBD1, lacks DNA for checking. The CDR3 covers 16 residues. Germline assignment: CDR1 SGHTA and CDR2 FQGTGA.

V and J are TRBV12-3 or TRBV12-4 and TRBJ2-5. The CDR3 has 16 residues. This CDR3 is CASSSRTRTTQETQYF.

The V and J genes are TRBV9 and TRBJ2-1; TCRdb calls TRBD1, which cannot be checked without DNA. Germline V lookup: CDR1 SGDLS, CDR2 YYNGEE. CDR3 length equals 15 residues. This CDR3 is CASSSQGSSYNEQFF.

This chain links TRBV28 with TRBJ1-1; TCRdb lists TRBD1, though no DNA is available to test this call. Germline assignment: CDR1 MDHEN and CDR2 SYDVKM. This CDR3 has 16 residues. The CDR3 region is CASSLAAGLVGTEAFF.

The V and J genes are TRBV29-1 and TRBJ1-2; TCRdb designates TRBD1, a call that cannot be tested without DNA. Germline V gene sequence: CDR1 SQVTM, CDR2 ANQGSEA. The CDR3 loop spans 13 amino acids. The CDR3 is CSVDAGTAHGYTF.

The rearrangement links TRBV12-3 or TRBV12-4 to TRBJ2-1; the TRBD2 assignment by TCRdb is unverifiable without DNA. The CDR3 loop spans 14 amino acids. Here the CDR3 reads CASSLGSSGAEQFF.

The CDR3 sequence: CAWSVEGYNSPLHF. The chain joins TRBV30 to TRBJ1-6; TCRdb lists TRBD1, though no DNA is available to test this call. CDR3 length equals 14 residues. CDR1 and CDR2 from the germline V gene are GTSNPN and SVGIG (reference sequence).

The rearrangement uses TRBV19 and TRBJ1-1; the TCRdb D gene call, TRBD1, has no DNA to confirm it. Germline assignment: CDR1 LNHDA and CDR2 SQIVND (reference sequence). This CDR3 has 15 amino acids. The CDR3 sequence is CASSQDGTGNTEAFF.

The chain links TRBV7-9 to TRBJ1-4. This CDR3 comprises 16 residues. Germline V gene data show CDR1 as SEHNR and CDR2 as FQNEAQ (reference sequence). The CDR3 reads CASSRTSTAGYGKLFF.

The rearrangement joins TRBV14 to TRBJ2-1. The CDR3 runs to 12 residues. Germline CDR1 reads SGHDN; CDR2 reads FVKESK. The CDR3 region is CASSPGYDEQFF.

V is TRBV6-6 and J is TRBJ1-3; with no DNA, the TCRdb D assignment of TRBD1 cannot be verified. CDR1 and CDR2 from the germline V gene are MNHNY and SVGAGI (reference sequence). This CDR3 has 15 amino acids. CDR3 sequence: CASGNLPGAGNTIYF.

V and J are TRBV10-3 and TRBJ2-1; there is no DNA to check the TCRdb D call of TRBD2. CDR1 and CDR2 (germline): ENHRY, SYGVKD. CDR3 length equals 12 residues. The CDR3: CAIMGESREQFF.

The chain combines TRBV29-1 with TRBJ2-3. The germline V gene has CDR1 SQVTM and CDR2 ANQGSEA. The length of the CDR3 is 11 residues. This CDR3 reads CSVEGTSTQYF.